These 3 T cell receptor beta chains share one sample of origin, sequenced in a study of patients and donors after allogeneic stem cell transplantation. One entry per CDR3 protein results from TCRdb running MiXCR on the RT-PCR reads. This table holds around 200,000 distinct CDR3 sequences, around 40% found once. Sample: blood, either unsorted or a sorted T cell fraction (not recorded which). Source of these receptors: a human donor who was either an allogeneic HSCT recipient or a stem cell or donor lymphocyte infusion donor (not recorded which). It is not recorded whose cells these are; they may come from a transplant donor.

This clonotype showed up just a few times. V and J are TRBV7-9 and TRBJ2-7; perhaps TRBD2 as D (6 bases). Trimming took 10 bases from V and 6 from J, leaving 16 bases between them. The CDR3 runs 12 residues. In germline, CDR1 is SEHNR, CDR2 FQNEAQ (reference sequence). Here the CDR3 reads CATLPQGGEQYF. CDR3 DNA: TGTGCCACCCTGCCTCAGGGAGGCGAGCAGTACTTC. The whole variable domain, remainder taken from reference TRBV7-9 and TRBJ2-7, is DTGVSQNPRHKITKRGQNVTFRCDPISEHNRLYWYRQTLGQGPEFLTYFQNEAQLEKSRLLSDRFSAERPKGSFSTLEIQRTEQGDSAMYLCATLPQGGEQYFGPGTRLTVT.

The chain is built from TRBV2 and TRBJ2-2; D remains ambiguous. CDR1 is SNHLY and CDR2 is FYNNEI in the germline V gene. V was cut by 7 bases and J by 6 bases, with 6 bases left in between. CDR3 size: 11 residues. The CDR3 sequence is CASILAGELFF. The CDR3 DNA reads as TGTGCCAGCATTCTCGCCGGGGAGCTGTTTTTT.

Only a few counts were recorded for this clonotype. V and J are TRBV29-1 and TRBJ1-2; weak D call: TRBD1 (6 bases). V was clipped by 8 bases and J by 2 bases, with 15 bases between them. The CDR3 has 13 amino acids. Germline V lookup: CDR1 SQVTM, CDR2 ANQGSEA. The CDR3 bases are TGCAGCTCACTGGGACAAACGAACTATGGCTACACCTTC. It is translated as CSSLGQTNYGYTF. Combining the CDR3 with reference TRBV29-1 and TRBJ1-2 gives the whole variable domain SAVISQKPSRDICQRGTSLTIQCQVDSQVTMMFWYRQQPGQSLTLIATANQGSEATYESGFVIDKFPISRPNLTFSTLTVSNMSPEDSSIYLCSSLGQTNYGYTFGSGTRLTVV.